Given below is one T cell receptor (beta chain) in context. Its antigen is not identified. This entry comes from a study of response to subunit inactivated influenza vaccine. Findings and caveats of the study: It was the authors' suggestion that each seasonal influenza vaccination recruits few new T cells.

One entry per CDR3 protein results from TCRdb running MiXCR on the RT-PCR reads. In the table there are 500,000 or so distinct CDR3 sequences, around 9.9% of which are singletons. Germline V CDR1 and CDR2: SGDLS, YYNGEE. The V gene lost 2 bases and the J gene lost 5 bases, with 13 bases spanning the gap. This CDR3 has 14 residues. V usage is TRBV9 and J usage is TRBJ2-5; D might be TRBD2 (5 bases). This sequence was found in a man aged 50 to 60 who received an inactivated influenza vaccine. Sequenced material: PBMCs from blood, taken 35 to 45 days after vaccination. CDR3 sequence (DNA): TGTGCCAGCAGCGTGGGATCTAGGGAGGAGACCCAGTACTTC. It codes for CASSVGSREETQYF.